This is a list of T cell receptor beta chains from one sample in a study of cytomegalovirus exposure and HLA in healthy donors. Profiling relied on immunoSEQ multiplex PCR, and the TCRdb table lists in-frame clones only, not all of them. The repertoire includes fewer than 200,000 clones, more than 65% of them detected once, and around 2.6% sits in the top ten. Sequenced: PBMCs. All receptors derive from a female donor in good health and CMV-seronegative. The CDR3 runs from the conserved cysteine through the conserved F or W. The order of the fields is clone size, J gene, V gene, D gene, CDR3 DNA, CDR3 protein. The D gene is left open where the match is weak. Where a row states a size, it is once, few, many or the class of an expanded clone; other rows omit it.

. | TRBJ1-1 | TRBV11-2 | . | TGTGCCAGCAGCTTAGGGGCAGGGATCATGAACACTGAAGCTTTCTTT | CASSLGAGIMNTEAFF
. | TRBJ2-7 | TRBV18 | . | TGTGCCAGCTCACGAGGCCTAGTCGAGCAGTACTTC | CASSRGLVEQYF
. | TRBJ1-2 | TRBV6-6 | TRBD1 | TGTGCCAGCAGTTATGGGGCAGGGGGATATGGCTACACCTTC | CASSYGAGGYGYTF
. | TRBJ1-1 | TRBV9 | TRBD1 | TGTGCCAGCAGCGGATCAGGGGGCCTGGACACTGAAGCTTTCTTT | CASSGSGGLDTEAFF
. | TRBJ2-7 | TRBV7-9 | . | TGTGCCAGCAGCTCCCTCTCCTACGAGCAGTACTTC | CASSSLSYEQYF
few | TRBJ2-1 | TRBV6-4 | TRBD2 | TGTGCCAGCAGTGAATTAGCGGGAGAGAGGAATGAGCAGTTCTTC | CASSELAGERNEQFF
. | TRBJ1-1 | TRBV6-5 | . | TGTGCCAGCAGTTACCTCTCTCGGGGGGCAGACACTGAAGCTTTCTTT | CASSYLSRGADTEAFF
. | TRBJ1-5 | TRBV2 | . | TGTGCCAGCAGCCCTCGGGGGGCCCACAATCAGCCCCAGCATTTT | CASSPRGAHNQPQHF
. | TRBJ1-2 | TRBV29-1 | . | TGCAGCGTGGATACAGGCCCGAACTATGGCTACACCTTC | CSVDTGPNYGYTF
. | TRBJ2-3 | TRBV7-9 | . | TGTGCCAGCAGCCAATGGGCAGGGGTGAGCACAGATACGCAGTATTTT | CASSQWAGVSTDTQYF
. | TRBJ2-7 | TRBV7-2 | TRBD2 | TGTGCCAGCAGCTTATCTAGCGGGAACGCCTACGAGCAGTACTTC | CASSLSSGNAYEQYF
. | TRBJ2-2 | TRBV7-9 | . | TGTGCCAGCAGCTTAGGGCTTGGGTGGCAGGTGAACACCGGGGAGCTGTTTTTT | CASSLGLGWQVNTGELFF
. | TRBJ2-7 | TRBV6-1 | . | TGTGCCAGCAGTCCGATTGGAGGGAACTCCTACGAGCAGTACTTC | CASSPIGGNSYEQYF
. | TRBJ2-6 | TRBV11-2 | TRBD1 | TGTGCCAGCAGTACATACACAGGGGCAAGCTCTGGGGCCAACGTCCTGACTTTC | CASSTYTGASSGANVLTF
few | TRBJ2-7 | TRBV30 | TRBD1 | TGTGCCTGGGAGGACAGGGCCTACGAGCAGTACTTC | CAWEDRAYEQYF
. | TRBJ1-1 | TRBV19 | TRBD1 | TGTGCCAGTAGTATAGTAGCCTCAGGGGGAGAAGCTTTCTTT | CASSIVASGGEAFF
. | TRBJ1-1 | TRBV5-1 | TRBD1 | TGCGCCAGCAGCACCTTACAGGGGCCATTGAACACTGAAGCTTTCTTT | CASSTLQGPLNTEAFF
. | TRBJ2-5 | TRBV7-9 | . | TGTTCCAGCAGTTCCGACAGCTCCCAAGAGACCCAGTACTTC | CSSSSDSSQETQYF
. | TRBJ2-5 | TRBV11-1 | . | TGTGCCAGCAGCTTACTAAGGGGTCAAGAGACCCAGTACTTC | CASSLLRGQETQYF
. | TRBJ2-7 | TRBV2 | . | TGTGCCAGCACAGCCGGGGGGCCTCCCTACGAGCAGTACTTC | CASTAGGPPYEQYF
. | TRBJ2-2 | TRBV13 | TRBD2 | TGTGCCAGCAGCCTAAGACCCGGACTAGCGCAAACCGGGGAGCTGTTTTTT | CASSLRPGLAQTGELFF
. | TRBJ2-1 | TRBV5-1 | TRBD2 | TGCGCCAGCTCAGACCAAGGACTAGCGAGCTACAATGAGCAGTTCTTC | CASSDQGLASYNEQFF
. | TRBJ1-3 | TRBV30 | . | TGTGCCTGGATGGACAGCGGAAACACCATATATTTT | CAWMDSGNTIYF
. | TRBJ1-1 | TRBV19 | TRBD1 | TGTGCCAGTAGTTCAAGACTCCGGGACAGAGGATCGAACACTGAAGCTTTCTTT | CASSSRLRDRGSNTEAFF
. | TRBJ2-7 | TRBV9 | TRBD1 | TGTGCCAGCAGCGTAGGACAGGGGGACGAGCAGTACTTC | CASSVGQGDEQYF
. | TRBJ1-1 | TRBV13 | TRBD1 | TGTGCCAGCAGCAGCAGACAGGGGGCGCGGGACACTGAAGCTTTCTTT | CASSSRQGARDTEAFF
. | TRBJ2-7 | TRBV6-5 | TRBD2 | TGTGCCAGCAGTTACGGCGGGAGGCCCTCCTACGAGCAGTACTTC | CASSYGGRPSYEQYF
. | TRBJ2-7 | TRBV5-1 | TRBD1 | TGCGCCAGCAGCCCTAATGACAGGGAAGGAGAGCAGTACTTC | CASSPNDREGEQYF
once | TRBJ2-7 | TRBV7-9 | TRBD1 | TGTTCCAGCAGCCCAACAGGGGCCGAGCAGTACTTC | CSSSPTGAEQYF
few | TRBJ2-6 | TRBV18 | . | TGTGCCAGCTCACGCGGGACAGCCTCTGGGGCCAACGTCCTGACTTTC | CASSRGTASGANVLTF
few | TRBJ2-3 | TRBV11-1 | TRBD2 | TGTGCCAGCAGCTTTGGAGCGGGGCCCACAGATACGCAGTATTTT | CASSFGAGPTDTQYF
. | TRBJ2-7 | TRBV5-6 | . | TGTGCCAGCAGCTTCCTAAAGACAGTAGGAACCTACGAGCAGTACTTC | CASSFLKTVGTYEQYF
. | TRBJ2-7 | TRBV18 | TRBD2 | TGTGCCAGCTCACTAGCCGGTAGGACTAGCGCACACGAGCAGTACTTC | CASSLAGRTSAHEQYF
few | TRBJ2-7 | TRBV19 | TRBD1 | TGTGCCAGTAGTACCCGACAGGGAGCTACTCGGGAGCAGTACTTC | CASSTRQGATREQYF
. | TRBJ2-3 | TRBV11-1 | TRBD1 | TGTGCCAGCAGCCAGGACAGGCCCACAGATACGCAGTATTTT | CASSQDRPTDTQYF
. | TRBJ2-3 | TRBV5-4 | . | TGTGCCAGCAGCTTGGGGGGGCCGGGCACAGATACGCAGTATTTT | CASSLGGPGTDTQYF
. | TRBJ2-2 | TRBV5-1 | TRBD1 | TGCGCCAGCAGCTCAACAGGGGGCATAGGGGAGCTGTTTTTT | CASSSTGGIGELFF
. | TRBJ2-6 | TRBV7-9 | . | TGTGCCAGCAGCTTAAACAACCGGGGCTCTGGGGCCAACGTCCTGACTTTC | CASSLNNRGSGANVLTF